This paragraph covers one T cell receptor (beta chain) sequence. The source of the sample is a study of blood T cell repertoires in COVID-19. Study-level background: There were acute and convalescent COVID-19 samples, and they came from the United States, Italy and Spain. Nucleic acid was either cDNA or gDNA, and it came from T cells, B-cell-depleted T cells, or PBMCs.

V was shortened by 11 bases and J by 5 bases, with 12 bases between the two germline ends. CDR1 is LNHDA, CDR2 SQIVND, per germline (reference sequence). This CDR3 region has 12 residues. Authors' analysis steps: Estimation of nucleated cell counts was performed using reference gene primer amplification. Some clones are missing from TCRdb's copy, which holds only in-frame ones; the method was immunoSEQ multiplex PCR. V, J and clone size were drawn from that table, and D and trimming were deduced from the DNA. The table records a few hundred thousand clones, over 75% of them present only once. The rearrangement links TRBV19 to TRBJ2-2; a possible D gene is TRBD2 (6 bases). Material for sequencing was peripheral blood. This clonotype originated in a man aged 45-60 years with active or convalescent COVID-19. The CDR3 DNA follows: TGTGCCGGCGGGGTCGGTACCGGGGAGCTGTTTTTT. It is translated as CAGGVGTGELFF.